Sequencing of this T cell receptor beta chain was carried out in a study of monozygotic twins with inflammatory bowel disease. The length of the CDR3 is 13 residues. CDR1 and CDR2 (germline): LGHDT, YNNKEL (reference sequence). Total RNA, at approximately 3,500 ng, went into every TCR library. TCRdb reanalyzed the 5' RACE reads, giving one entry per CDR3 protein sequence and no DNA. The listing contains under 200,000 distinct CDR3 sequences. This receptor was obtained from a human donor with ulcerative colitis or Crohn's disease, or a healthy co-twin of an affected twin (not recorded which). The sequencing input was blood. This chain joins TRBV3-1 and TRBJ2-7. CDR3 protein: CASSHGGPYEQYF.